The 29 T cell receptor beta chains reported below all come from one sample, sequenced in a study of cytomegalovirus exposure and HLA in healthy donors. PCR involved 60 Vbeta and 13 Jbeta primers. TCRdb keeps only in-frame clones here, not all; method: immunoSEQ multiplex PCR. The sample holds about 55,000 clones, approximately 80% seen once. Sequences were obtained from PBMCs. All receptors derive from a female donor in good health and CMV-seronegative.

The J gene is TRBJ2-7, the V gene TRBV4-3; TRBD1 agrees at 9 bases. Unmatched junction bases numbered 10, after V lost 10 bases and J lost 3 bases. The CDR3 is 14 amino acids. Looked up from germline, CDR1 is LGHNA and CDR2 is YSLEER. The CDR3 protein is CATAPGTGSYEQYF. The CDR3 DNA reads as TGCGCCACCGCGCCCGGGACAGGGAGCTACGAGCAGTACTTC.

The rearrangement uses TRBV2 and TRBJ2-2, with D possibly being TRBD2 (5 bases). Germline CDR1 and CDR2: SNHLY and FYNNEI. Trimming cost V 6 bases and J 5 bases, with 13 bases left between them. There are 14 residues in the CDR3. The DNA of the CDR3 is TGTGCCAGCAGGGCTGGCCGGGGTACCGGGGAGCTGTTTTTT. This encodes CASRAGRGTGELFF.

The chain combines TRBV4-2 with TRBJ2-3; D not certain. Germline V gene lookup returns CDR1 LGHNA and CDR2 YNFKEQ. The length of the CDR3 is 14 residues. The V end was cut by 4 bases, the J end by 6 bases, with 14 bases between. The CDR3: CASSPLNDLDTQYF. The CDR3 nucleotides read TGTGCCAGCAGCCCACTCAACGACTTGGATACGCAGTATTTT.

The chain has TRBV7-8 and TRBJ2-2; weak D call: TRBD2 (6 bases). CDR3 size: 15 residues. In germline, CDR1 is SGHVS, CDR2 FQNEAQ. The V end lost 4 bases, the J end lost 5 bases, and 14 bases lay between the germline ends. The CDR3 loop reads CASSSMDYTTGELFF. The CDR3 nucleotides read TGTGCCAGCAGCTCCATGGACTATACTACCGGGGAGCTGTTTTTT.

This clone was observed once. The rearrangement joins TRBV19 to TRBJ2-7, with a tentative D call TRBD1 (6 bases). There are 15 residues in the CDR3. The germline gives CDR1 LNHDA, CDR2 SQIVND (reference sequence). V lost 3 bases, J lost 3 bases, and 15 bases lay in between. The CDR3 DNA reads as TGTGCCAGTAGTATGTTTTCGGGCAGGGGCTACGAGCAGTACTTC. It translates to CASSMFSGRGYEQYF. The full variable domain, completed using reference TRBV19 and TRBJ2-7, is DGGITQSPKYLFRKEGQNVTLSCEQNLNHDAMYWYRQDPGQGLRLIYYSQIVNDFQKGDIAEGYSVSREKKESFPLTVTSAQKNPTAFYLCASSMFSGRGYEQYFGPGTRLTVT.

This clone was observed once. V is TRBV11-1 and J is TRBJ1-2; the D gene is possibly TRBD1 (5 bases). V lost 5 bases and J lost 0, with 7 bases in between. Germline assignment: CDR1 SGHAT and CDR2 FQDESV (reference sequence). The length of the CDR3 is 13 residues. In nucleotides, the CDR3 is TGTGCCAGCAGCCCGGACACTAACTATGGCTACACCTTC. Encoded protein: CASSPDTNYGYTF.

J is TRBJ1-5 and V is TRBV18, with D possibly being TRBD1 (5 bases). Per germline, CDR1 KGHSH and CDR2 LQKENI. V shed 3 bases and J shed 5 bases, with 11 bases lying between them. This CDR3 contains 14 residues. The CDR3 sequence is CASSPFGGDQPQHF. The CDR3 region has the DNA TGTGCCAGCTCACCGTTCGGGGGGGATCAGCCCCAGCATTTT.

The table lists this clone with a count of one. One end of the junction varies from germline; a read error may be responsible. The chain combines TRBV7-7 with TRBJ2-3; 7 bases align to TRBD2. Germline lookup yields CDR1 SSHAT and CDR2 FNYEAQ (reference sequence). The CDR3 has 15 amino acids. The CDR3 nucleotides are TGTGCTAGCAGCTTGGGGGGGGTCAGCACAGATACGCAGTATTTT. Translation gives CASSLGGVSTDTQYF.

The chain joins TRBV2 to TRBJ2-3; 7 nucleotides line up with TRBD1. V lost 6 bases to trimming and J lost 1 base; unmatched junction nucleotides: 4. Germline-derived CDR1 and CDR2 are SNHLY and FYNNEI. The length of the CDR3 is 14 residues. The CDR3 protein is CASRQDRGTDTQYF. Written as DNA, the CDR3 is TGTGCCAGCAGACAAGACAGGGGCACAGATACGCAGTATTTT.

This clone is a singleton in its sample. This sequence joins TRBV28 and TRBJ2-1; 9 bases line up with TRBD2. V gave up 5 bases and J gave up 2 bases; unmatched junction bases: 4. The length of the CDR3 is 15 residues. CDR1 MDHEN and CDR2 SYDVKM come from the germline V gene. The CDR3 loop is CASSPSGEPYNEQFF. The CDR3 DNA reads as TGTGCCAGCAGTCCTAGCGGGGAACCCTACAATGAGCAGTTCTTC.

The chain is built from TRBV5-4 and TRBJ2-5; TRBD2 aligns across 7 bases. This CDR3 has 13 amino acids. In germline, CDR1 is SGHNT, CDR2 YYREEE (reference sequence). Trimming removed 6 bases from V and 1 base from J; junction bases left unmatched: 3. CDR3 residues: CASKSGIQETQYF. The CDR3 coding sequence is TGTGCCAGCAAGAGCGGGATCCAAGAGACCCAGTACTTC.

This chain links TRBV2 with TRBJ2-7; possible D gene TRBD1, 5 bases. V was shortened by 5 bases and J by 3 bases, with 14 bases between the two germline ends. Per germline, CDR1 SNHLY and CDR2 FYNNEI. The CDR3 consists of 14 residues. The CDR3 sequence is CASSPDTYHYEQYF. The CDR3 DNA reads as TGTGCCAGCAGTCCGGACACGTATCACTACGAGCAGTACTTC. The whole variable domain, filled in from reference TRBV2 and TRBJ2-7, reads EPEVTQTPSHQVTQMGQEVILRCVPISNHLYFYWYRQILGQKVEFLVSFYNNEISEKSEIFDDQFSVERPDGSNFTLKIRSTKLEDSAMYFCASSPDTYHYEQYFGPGTRLTVT.

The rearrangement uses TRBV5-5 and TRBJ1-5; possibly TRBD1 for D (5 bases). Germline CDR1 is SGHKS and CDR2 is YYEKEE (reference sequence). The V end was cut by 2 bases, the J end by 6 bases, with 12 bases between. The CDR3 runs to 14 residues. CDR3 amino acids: CASSFMQGAQPQHF. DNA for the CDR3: TGTGCCAGCAGCTTTATGCAGGGCGCTCAGCCCCAGCATTTT.

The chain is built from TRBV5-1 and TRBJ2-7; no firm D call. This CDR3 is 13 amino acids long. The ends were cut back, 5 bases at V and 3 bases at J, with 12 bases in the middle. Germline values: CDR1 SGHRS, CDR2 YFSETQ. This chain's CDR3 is CASRSPESYEQYF. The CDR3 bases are TGCGCCAGCAGATCGCCGGAGAGCTACGAGCAGTACTTC. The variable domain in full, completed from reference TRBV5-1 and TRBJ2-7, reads KAGVTQTPRYLIKTRGQQVTLSCSPISGHRSVSWYQQTPGQGLQFLFEYFSETQRNKGNFPGRFSGRQFSNSRSEMNVSTLELGDSALYLCASRSPESYEQYFGPGTRLTVT.

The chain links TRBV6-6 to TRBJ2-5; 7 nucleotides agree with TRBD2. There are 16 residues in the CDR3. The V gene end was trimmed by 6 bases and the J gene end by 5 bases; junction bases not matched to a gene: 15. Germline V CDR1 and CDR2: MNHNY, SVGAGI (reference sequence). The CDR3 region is CASRPSGGSEWETQYF. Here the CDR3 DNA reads TGTGCCAGCAGACCCTCGGGCGGGAGTGAGTGGGAGACCCAGTACTTC.

The CDR3 protein is CASRLAGNEQFF. Here the CDR3 DNA reads TGTGCCAGCAGACTAGCGGGCAATGAGCAGTTCTTC. The V call is TRBV6-5, the J call TRBJ2-1, with 9 bases lining up with TRBD2. Trimming cost V 6 bases and J 6 bases; bases outside gene matches: 0. The CDR3 has 12 residues. Germline loops: CDR1 MNHEY, CDR2 SVGAGI.

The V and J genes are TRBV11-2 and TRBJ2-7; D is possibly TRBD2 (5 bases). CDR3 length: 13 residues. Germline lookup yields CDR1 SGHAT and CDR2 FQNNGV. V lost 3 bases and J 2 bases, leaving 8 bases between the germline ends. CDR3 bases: TGTGCCAGCAGCTTCTCCGGGACCTACGAGCAGTACTTC. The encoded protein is CASSFSGTYEQYF.

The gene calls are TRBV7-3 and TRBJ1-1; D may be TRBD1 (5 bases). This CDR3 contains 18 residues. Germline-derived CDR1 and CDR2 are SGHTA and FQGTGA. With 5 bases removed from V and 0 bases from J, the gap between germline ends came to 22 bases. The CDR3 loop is CASSPRPLDRAMNTEAFF. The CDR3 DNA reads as TGTGCCAGCAGCCCTCGCCCCTTAGACAGAGCCATGAACACTGAAGCTTTCTTT.

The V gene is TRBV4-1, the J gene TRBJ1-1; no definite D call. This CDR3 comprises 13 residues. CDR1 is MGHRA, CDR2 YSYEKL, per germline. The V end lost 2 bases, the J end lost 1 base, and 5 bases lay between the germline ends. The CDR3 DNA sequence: TGCGCCAGCAGCCAATTACAGAACACTGAAGCTTTCTTT. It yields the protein CASSQLQNTEAFF.

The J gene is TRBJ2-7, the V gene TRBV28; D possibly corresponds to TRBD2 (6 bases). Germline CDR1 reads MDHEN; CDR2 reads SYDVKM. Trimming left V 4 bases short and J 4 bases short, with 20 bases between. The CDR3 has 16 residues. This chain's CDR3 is CASSSSVGAGFYEQYF. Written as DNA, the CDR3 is TGTGCCAGCAGTTCGAGCGTAGGAGCGGGTTTTTACGAGCAGTACTTC.

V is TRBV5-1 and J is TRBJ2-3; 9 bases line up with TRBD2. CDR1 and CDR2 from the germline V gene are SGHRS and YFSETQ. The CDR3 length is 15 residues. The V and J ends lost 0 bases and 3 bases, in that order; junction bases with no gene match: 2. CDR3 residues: CASSLAGLATDTQYF. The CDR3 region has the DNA TGCGCCAGCAGCTTGGCGGGACTAGCAACAGATACGCAGTATTTT. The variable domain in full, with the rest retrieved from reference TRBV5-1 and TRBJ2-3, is KAGVTQTPRYLIKTRGQQVTLSCSPISGHRSVSWYQQTPGQGLQFLFEYFSETQRNKGNFPGRFSGRQFSNSRSEMNVSTLELGDSALYLCASSLAGLATDTQYFGPGTRLTVL.

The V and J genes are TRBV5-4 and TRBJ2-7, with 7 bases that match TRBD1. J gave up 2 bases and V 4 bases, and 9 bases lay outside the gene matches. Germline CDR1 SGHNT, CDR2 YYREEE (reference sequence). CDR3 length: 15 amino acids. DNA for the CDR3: TGTGCCAGCAGCCTAGCCGAGACAGGGCCCTACGAGCAGTACTTC. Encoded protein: CASSLAETGPYEQYF.

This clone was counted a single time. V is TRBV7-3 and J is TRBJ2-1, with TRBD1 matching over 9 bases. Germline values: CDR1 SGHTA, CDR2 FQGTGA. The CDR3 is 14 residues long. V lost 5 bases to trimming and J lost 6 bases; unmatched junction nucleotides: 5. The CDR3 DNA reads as TGTGCCAGCAGCCGCGGGACAGGGCCCAATGAGCAGTTCTTC. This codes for CASSRGTGPNEQFF.

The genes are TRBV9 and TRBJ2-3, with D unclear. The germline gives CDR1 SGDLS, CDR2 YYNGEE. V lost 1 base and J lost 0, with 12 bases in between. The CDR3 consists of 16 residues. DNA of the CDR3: TGTGCCAGCAGCGTACGGGTGGGTATGAGCACAGATACGCAGTATTTT. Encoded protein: CASSVRVGMSTDTQYF.

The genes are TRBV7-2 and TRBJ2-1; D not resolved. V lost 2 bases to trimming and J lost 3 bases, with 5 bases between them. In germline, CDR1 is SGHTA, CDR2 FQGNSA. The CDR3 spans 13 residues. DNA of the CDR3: TGTGCCAGCAGCTTATATAGCTACAATGAGCAGTTCTTC. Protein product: CASSLYSYNEQFF.

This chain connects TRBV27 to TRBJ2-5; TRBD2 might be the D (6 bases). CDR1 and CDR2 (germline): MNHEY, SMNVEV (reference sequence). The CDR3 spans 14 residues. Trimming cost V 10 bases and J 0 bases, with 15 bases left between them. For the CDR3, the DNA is TGTGCCACATCTAGACTAGGGGACCAAGAGACCCAGTACTTC. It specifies CATSRLGDQETQYF.

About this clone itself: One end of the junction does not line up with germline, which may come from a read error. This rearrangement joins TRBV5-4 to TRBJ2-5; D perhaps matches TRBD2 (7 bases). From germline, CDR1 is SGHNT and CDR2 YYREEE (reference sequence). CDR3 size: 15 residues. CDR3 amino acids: CAGSLGGTSQETQYF. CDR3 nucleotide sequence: TGTGCCGGCAGCTTGGGAGGGACATCCCAGGAGACCCAGTACTTC.

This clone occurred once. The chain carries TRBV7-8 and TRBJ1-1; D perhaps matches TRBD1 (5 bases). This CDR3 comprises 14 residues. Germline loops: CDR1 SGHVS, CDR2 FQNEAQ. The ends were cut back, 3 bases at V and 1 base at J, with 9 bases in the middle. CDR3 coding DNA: TGTGCCAGCAGCTTGGATACAGGGAACACTGAAGCTTTCTTT. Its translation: CASSLDTGNTEAFF.

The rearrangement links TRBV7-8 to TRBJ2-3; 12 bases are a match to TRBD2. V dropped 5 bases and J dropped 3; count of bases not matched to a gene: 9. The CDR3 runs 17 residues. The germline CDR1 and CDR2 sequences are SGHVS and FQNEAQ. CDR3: CASSALTSGSSTDTQYF. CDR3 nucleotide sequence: TGTGCCAGCAGCGCCTTGACTAGCGGGAGCTCGACAGATACGCAGTATTTT.